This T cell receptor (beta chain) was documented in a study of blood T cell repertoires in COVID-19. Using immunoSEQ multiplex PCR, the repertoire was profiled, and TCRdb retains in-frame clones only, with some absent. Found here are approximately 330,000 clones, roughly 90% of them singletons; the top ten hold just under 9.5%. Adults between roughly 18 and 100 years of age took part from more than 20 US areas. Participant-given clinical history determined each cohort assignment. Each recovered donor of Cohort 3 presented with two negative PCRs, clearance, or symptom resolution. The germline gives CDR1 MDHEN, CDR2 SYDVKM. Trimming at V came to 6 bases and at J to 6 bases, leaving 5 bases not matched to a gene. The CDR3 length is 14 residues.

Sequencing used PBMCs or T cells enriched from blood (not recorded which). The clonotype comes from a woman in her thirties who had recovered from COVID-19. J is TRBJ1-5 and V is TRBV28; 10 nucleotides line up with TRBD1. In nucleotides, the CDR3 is TGTGCCAGCAGGGGGGACAGGGGAACTCAGCCCCAGCATTTT. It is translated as CASRGDRGTQPQHF.